This T cell receptor beta chain was retrieved from a study of identical twins. MiXCR, applied by TCRdb to the 5' RACE reads, yields one record per CDR3 protein. The sample includes fewer than 900,000 distinct CDR3 sequences, approximately 18% of them seen just once. This CDR3 has 19 amino acids. V lost 5 bases to trimming and J lost 2 bases; unmatched junction nucleotides: 14. These data were also reused for a study on T cells expressing NK-cell markers.

The clonotype was recovered from a woman aged 18-30 years in good health. V is TRBV12-3 or TRBV12-4 and J is TRBJ2-2, with 10 bases aligning to TRBD1. The sample consisted of PBMCs. The CDR3, as DNA: TGTGCCAGCAGTCCGGACAGGGGGAAAGGCCAGCCAAACACCGGGGAGCTGTTTTTT. Its translation: CASSPDRGKGQPNTGELFF.